The 3 T cell receptor beta chains reported below all come from one sample, sequenced in a study of cytomegalovirus exposure and HLA in healthy donors. PCR amplification relied on 60 Vbeta primers (plus 13 Jbeta primers). Measured with immunoSEQ multiplex PCR; TCRdb has only the in-frame clones, and not every one. The data hold some 160,000 clones, with just under 80% observed a single time. The source material was PBMCs. The receptors stem from a woman between 40 and 55 years old in good health and CMV-seropositive.

The V gene is TRBV27, the J gene TRBJ2-7; D may be TRBD2 (7 bases). V shed 1 base and J shed 6 bases, with 19 bases lying between them. The CDR3 extends over 16 amino acids. Germline V gives CDR1 MNHEY, CDR2 SMNVEV (reference sequence). This CDR3 reads CASSLWGGLGPREQYF. The CDR3 DNA sequence: TGTGCCAGCAGTTTATGGGGGGGCCTGGGGCCCCGCGAGCAGTACTTC.

This clone was counted only a few times. V and J are TRBV30 and TRBJ1-1; D unresolved. The germline gives CDR1 GTSNPN, CDR2 SVGIG (reference sequence). The ends were cut back, 4 bases at V and 11 bases at J, with 20 bases in the middle. This CDR3 spans 13 amino acids. The DNA of the CDR3 is TGTGCCTGGAAAACGACACGTCTGGGTACGGCTTTCTTT. Translation: CAWKTTRLGTAFF.

CDR3 in DNA: TGTGCCAGCGCCCGGGACTCCCTCCCAGATACGCAGTATTTT. This encodes CASARDSLPDTQYF. This rearrangement joins TRBV2 to TRBJ2-3; D is perhaps TRBD2 (6 bases). CDR3 size: 14 residues. V dropped 8 bases and J dropped 4 bases, with 16 bases sitting between them. Germline CDR1 is SNHLY and CDR2 is FYNNEI.